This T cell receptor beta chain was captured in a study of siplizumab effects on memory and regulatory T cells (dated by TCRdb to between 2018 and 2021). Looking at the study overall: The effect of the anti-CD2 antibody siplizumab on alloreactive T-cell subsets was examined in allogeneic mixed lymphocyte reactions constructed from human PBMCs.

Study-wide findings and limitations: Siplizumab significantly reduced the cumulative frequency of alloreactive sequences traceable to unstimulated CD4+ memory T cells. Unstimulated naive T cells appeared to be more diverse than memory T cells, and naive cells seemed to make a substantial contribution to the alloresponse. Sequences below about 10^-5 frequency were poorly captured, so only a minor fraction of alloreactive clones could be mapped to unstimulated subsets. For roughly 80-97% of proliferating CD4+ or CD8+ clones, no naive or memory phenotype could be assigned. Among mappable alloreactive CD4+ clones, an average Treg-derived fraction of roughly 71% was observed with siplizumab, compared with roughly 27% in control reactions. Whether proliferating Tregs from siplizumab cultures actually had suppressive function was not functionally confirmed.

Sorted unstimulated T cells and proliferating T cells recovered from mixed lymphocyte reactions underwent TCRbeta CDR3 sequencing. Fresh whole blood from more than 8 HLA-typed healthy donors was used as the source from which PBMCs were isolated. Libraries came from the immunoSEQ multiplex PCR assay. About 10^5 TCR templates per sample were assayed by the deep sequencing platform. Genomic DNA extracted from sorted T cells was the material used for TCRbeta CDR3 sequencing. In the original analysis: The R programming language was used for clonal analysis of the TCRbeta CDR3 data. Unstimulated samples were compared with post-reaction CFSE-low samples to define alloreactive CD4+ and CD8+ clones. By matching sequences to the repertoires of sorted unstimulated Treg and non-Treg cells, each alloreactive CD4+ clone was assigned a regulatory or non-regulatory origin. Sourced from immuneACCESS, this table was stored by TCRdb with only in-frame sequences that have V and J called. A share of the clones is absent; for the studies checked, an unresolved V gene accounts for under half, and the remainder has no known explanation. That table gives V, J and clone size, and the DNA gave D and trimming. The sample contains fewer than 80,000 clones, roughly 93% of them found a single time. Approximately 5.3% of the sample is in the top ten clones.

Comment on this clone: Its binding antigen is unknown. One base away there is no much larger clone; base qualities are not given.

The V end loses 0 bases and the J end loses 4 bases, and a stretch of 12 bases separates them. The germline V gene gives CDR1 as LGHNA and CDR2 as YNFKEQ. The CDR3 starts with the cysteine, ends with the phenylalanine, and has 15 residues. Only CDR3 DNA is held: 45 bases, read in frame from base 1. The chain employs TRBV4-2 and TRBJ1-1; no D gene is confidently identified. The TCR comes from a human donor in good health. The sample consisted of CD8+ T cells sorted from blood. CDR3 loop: CASSQDIGEGTEAFF. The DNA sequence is TGTGCCAGCAGCCAAGATATAGGTGAAGGCACTGAAGCTTTCTTT.